Below are 5 T cell receptor beta chains sequenced from a single sample in a study of blood T cell repertoires in COVID-19. Measured with immunoSEQ multiplex PCR; TCRdb has only the in-frame clones, and not every one. The repertoire holds more than 200,000 clones, with roughly 80% as singletons. Sequencing was performed on peripheral blood. Receptor source: a woman aged 80 or over with acute or convalescent COVID-19.

The V and J genes are TRBV11-3 and TRBJ1-3; TRBD1 is a possible D gene (5 bases). Germline V gene lookup returns CDR1 SGHNT and CDR2 YENEEA. This CDR3 contains 14 residues. V dropped 4 bases and J dropped 2 bases, with 9 bases sitting between them. The CDR3 DNA reads as TGTGCCAGCAGCTCCGGGGGAGCTGGAAACACCATATATTTT. As protein: CASSSGGAGNTIYF. Full variable domain (missing parts from reference TRBV11-3 and TRBJ1-3): EAGVVQSPRYKIIEKKQPVAFWCNPISGHNTLYWYLQNLGQGPELLIRYENEEAVDDSQLPKDRFSAERLKGVDSTLKIQPAELGDSAVYLCASSSGGAGNTIYFGEGSWLTVV.

V gene TRBV6-6 combines with J gene TRBJ2-7, with TRBD2 identical over 9 bases. Germline values: CDR1 MNHNY, CDR2 SVGAGI (reference sequence). V trimming: 5 bases; J trimming: 1 base; junction bases outside the gene matches: 15. The CDR3 is made up of 18 amino acids. The CDR3 nucleotides are TGTGCCAGCAGTCAAACCCTCTCGCTAGCGGGGCATTCCTACGAGCAGTACTTC. It specifies CASSQTLSLAGHSYEQYF.

The sample holds a few counts of this clone. The V and J genes are TRBV18 and TRBJ2-2, with 7 bases matching TRBD1. Germline V CDR1 and CDR2: KGHSH, LQKENI. V shed 4 bases, J shed 0 bases, and the junction held 2 bases outside the gene matches. The CDR3 is made up of 15 amino acids. The CDR3 region is CASSLGQTNTGELFF. CDR3 DNA: TGTGCCAGCTCACTGGGACAGACGAACACCGGGGAGCTGTTTTTT.

This clone was detected once. The genes are TRBV11-2 and TRBJ2-1; no firm D call. Germline loops: CDR1 SGHAT, CDR2 FQNNGV. This CDR3 has 11 residues. The V end lost 5 bases, the J end lost 9 bases, and 8 bases lay between the germline ends. CDR3 protein: CASSPFGEQFF. In nucleotides, the CDR3 is TGTGCCAGCAGCCCGTTCGGTGAGCAGTTCTTC.

This clone has at least ten counts. V usage is TRBV19 and J usage is TRBJ2-6; 7 positions agree with TRBD1. Germline values: CDR1 LNHDA, CDR2 SQIVND (reference sequence). V shed 4 bases and J 2 bases; nucleotides not matched to a gene: 5. CDR3 length: 16 residues. The CDR3 is CASSTTQGTGANVLTF. DNA for the CDR3: TGTGCCAGTAGTACTACACAGGGGACTGGGGCCAACGTCCTGACTTTC.